One and the same sample provided the 26 T cell receptor beta chains below, sequenced in a study of glioma-infiltrating T cells. The iRepertoire nested amplicon-rescue multiplex PCR amplified TCR alpha and beta CDR3s from RNA. MiXCR was run by TCRdb on the multiplex PCR reads, yielding one entry per CDR3 protein. The table lists about 190,000 distinct CDR3 sequences, approximately 30% of them singletons. What was sequenced was glioma tissue, nonneoplastic brain tissue, or PBMCs (not recorded which). All receptors come from a human donor with low-grade glioma or glioblastoma, undergoing nonglioma brain surgery, or in good health (not recorded which).

With regard to this clonotype: A much larger clone is a single base away; this may be a read error. This rearrangement joins TRBV18 to TRBJ1-1, with D possibly being TRBD1 (6 bases). Germline V gene sequence: CDR1 KGHSH, CDR2 LQKENI. This CDR3 is 13 amino acids long. In DNA, the CDR3 is TGTGCCAGCTCACTCCGGACAGACACTGAAGCTTCCTTT. Amino acid sequence: CASSLRTDTEASF. The variable domain in full, with the rest retrieved from reference TRBV18 and TRBJ1-1, is NAGVMQNPRHLVRRRGQEARLRCSPMKGHSHVYWYRQLPEEGLKFMVYLQKENIIDESGMPKERFSAEFPKEGPSILRIQQVVRGDSAAYFCASSLRTDTEASFGQGTRLTVV.

The rearrangement links TRBV4-1 to TRBJ2-5; the D is unclear. Germline V gives CDR1 MGHRA, CDR2 YSYEKL. This CDR3 has 15 amino acids. Trimming pared 0 bases from V and 2 bases from J, leaving 10 bases between. The CDR3 loop is CASSQDSYWQETQYF. Here the CDR3 DNA reads TGCGCCAGCAGCCAAGATTCGTACTGGCAAGAGACCCAGTACTTC.

The chain links TRBV12-3 or TRBV12-4 to TRBJ2-2; D might be TRBD2 (6 bases). Between the trimmed V and J ends, which lost 1 base and 5 bases, there was a span of 8 bases. The CDR3 contains 14 residues. DNA of the CDR3: TGTGCCAGCAGTTTAGTGGGACTGACCGGGGAGCTGTTTTTT. The encoded protein is CASSLVGLTGELFF.

Ten or more counts support this clonotype. The chain uses TRBV28 and TRBJ2-7, with D tentatively TRBD1 (5 bases). The CDR3 has 14 amino acids. Germline V lookup: CDR1 MDHEN, CDR2 SYDVKM. Trimming stripped 6 bases from V and 0 bases from J, with 12 bases between. The chain's CDR3 is CASRVPGPSYEQYF. The CDR3 nucleotides are TGTGCCAGCAGGGTCCCAGGGCCCTCCTACGAGCAGTACTTC. Based on the CDR3 plus reference TRBV28 and TRBJ2-7, the full variable domain is DVKVTQSSRYLVKRTGEKVFLECVQDMDHENMFWYRQDPGLGLRLIYFSYDVKMKEKGDIPEGYSVSREKKERFSLILESASTNQTSMYLCASRVPGPSYEQYFGPGTRLTVT.

The V and J genes are TRBV12-3 or TRBV12-4 and TRBJ2-5, with D perhaps being TRBD1 or TRBD2 (5 bases each). The CDR3 loop spans 15 amino acids. V gave up 4 bases and J gave up 2 bases, with 14 bases separating them. CDR3 DNA sequence: TGTGCCAGCAGTTCCCCCGGGACGGATCAAGAGACCCAGTACTTC. Its protein is CASSSPGTDQETQYF.

This clonotype has at least ten counts. The chain is built from TRBV7-9 and TRBJ2-1; TRBD2 aligns across 7 bases. The CDR3 contains 15 residues. CDR1 is SEHNR and CDR2 is FQNEAQ in the germline V gene (reference sequence). J lost 5 bases, V lost 7 bases, and 11 bases had no gene match. The DNA for the CDR3 is TGTGCCAGCACCCTAGCCCTAGCGGCCAACAATGAGCAGTTCTTC. Translation gives CASTLALAANNEQFF.

This clonotype was picked up many times. The CDR3, as DNA: TGCGCCAGCAGCCAAGATGTAGCGGGGGAGACCCAGTACTTC. It is translated as CASSQDVAGETQYF. The rearrangement uses TRBV4-1 and TRBJ2-5, with 8 positions matching TRBD2. Germline lookup yields CDR1 MGHRA and CDR2 YSYEKL. The CDR3 is 14 amino acids. V dropped 0 bases and J dropped 5; count of bases not matched to a gene: 2.

This clonotype came up many times. This rearrangement joins TRBV29-1 to TRBJ1-2; D ambiguous. Germline values: CDR1 SQVTM, CDR2 ANQGSEA. Trimming left V 6 bases short and J 8 bases short, with 13 bases between. CDR3 length: 11 amino acids. The CDR3 DNA sequence: TGCAGCGTGGCCGCGGGATGGGGCTACACCTTC. It yields the protein CSVAAGWGYTF.

A note on this clonotype: This may come from a read error, since a much larger clone is one base off. This sequence joins TRBV19 and TRBJ2-1; possible D gene TRBD2, 6 bases. This CDR3 is built from 15 residues. Germline V CDR1 and CDR2: LNHDA, SQIVND (reference sequence). CDR3 residues: CAISAGRESYNEQFF. The CDR3 DNA sequence: TGTGCCATTAGTGCCGGGCGGGAATCCTACAATGAGCAGTTCTTC.

This clonotype has a count of ten or more. The CDR3 region is CASSPQGHSYEQYF. CDR3 coding DNA: TGTGCCAGCAGTCCCCAGGGGCACTCCTACGAGCAGTACTTC. This chain links TRBV27 with TRBJ2-7; possibly TRBD1 for D (6 bases). Per germline, CDR1 MNHEY and CDR2 SMNVEV (reference sequence). This CDR3 spans 14 amino acids. The ends were cut back, 5 bases at V and 0 bases at J, with 11 bases in the middle.

Concerning this clonotype itself: One end of the junction fails to match germline, which may point to a read error. The chain couples TRBV28 to TRBJ2-2; weak D call: TRBD2 (6 bases). This CDR3 comprises 17 residues. Per germline, CDR1 MDHEN and CDR2 SYDVKM. Here the CDR3 reads CASSLQFGGNYTGGLFF. The CDR3 coding sequence is TGTGCCAGCAGTTTACAATTTGGGGGGAATTACACCGGGGGGCTGTTTTTT.

There are a few counts of this clonotype. The chain links TRBV5-4 to TRBJ2-7; TRBD1 matches 9 bases. With 4 bases clipped from V and 3 bases from J, the junction kept 5 bases outside the gene matches. The CDR3 sequence is 14 residues long. From germline, CDR1 is SGHNT and CDR2 YYREEE (reference sequence). As DNA, the CDR3 is TGTGCCAGCAGCCGCCGGGACAGGGTCTACGAGCAGTACTTC. Residues: CASSRRDRVYEQYF.

Comments on this clonotype: This may come from a read error, since a much larger clone is one base off. V gene TRBV7-2 combines with J gene TRBJ2-3, with D maybe TRBD2 (6 bases). Per germline, CDR1 SGHTA and CDR2 FQGNSA. The CDR3 covers 14 residues. Deletions cut 1 base from V and 2 bases from J, with 7 bases between. The CDR3 is CASSLGGVTDTQYF. DNA of the CDR3: TGTGCCAGCAGCTTAGGCGGGGTCACAGATACGCAGTATTTT.

CDR3 sequence: CASSWTGGSYEQYF. The CDR3 DNA sequence: TGTGCCAGCAGCTGGACAGGGGGCTCCTACGAGCAGTACTTC. The chain links TRBV7-9 to TRBJ2-7, with TRBD1 identical over 10 bases. V dropped 4 bases and J dropped 0; count of bases not matched to a gene: 0. Germline V gene data show CDR1 as SEHNR and CDR2 as FQNEAQ (reference sequence). The length of the CDR3 is 14 residues.

In the case of this clonotype: The junction differs from germline at one of its ends, possibly a read error. The chain combines TRBV29-1 with TRBJ2-5; no clear D gene. The germline V gene encodes CDR1 SQVTM and CDR2 ANQGSEA. The CDR3 length is 12 residues. CDR3 sequence: CSVETVKETLYF. CDR3 sequence (DNA): TGCAGCGTTGAGACGGTCAAAGAGACCCTGTACTTC.

In regard to this clonotype: Since a much larger clone is just one base distant, this may be a read error. The chain has TRBV3-1 and TRBJ2-1, with 10 bases matching TRBD2. Germline lookup yields CDR1 LGHDT and CDR2 YNNKEL (reference sequence). V shed 4 bases, J shed 10 bases, and the junction held 13 bases outside the gene matches. This CDR3 has 16 residues. The CDR3 loop reads CASSRRTSGFSYEQFF. CDR3 DNA: TGTGCCAGCAGCCGCCGGACTAGCGGTTTTTCCTACGAGCAGTTCTTC.

The chain is built from TRBV4-2 and TRBJ1-2; a weak D match, TRBD1 (6 bases). Germline V gene lookup returns CDR1 LGHNA and CDR2 YNFKEQ. The CDR3 runs to 17 residues. V shed 5 bases and J shed 4 bases, with 23 bases lying between them. CDR3: CASSKEATGSDGYGYTF. For the CDR3, the DNA is TGTGCCAGCAGCAAGGAAGCTACAGGGTCTGACGGCTATGGCTACACCTTC.

Comments on this clonotype: The junction and the germline gene differ at one end; a read error may be behind it. The J gene is TRBJ1-3, the V gene TRBV28; no clear D. This CDR3 contains 15 residues. The germline V gene encodes CDR1 MDHEN and CDR2 SYDVKM. Here the CDR3 DNA reads TGTGCCAGCAGTTTATACAACGACTCTGGAAACACCATATGTTTT. Protein product: CASSLYNDSGNTICF.

The chain employs TRBV19 and TRBJ2-7, with 10 bases fitting TRBD1. The germline V gene encodes CDR1 LNHDA and CDR2 SQIVND (reference sequence). The V and J ends lost 5 bases and 6 bases, in that order; junction bases with no gene match: 7. The CDR3 contains 14 residues. The CDR3 region has the DNA TGTGCCAGTAGTCAGGGACAGGGGCGGCCCGAGCAGTACTTC. Encoded protein: CASSQGQGRPEQYF.

With regard to this clonotype: A much bigger clone sits one base away, suggesting this may be a read error. V is TRBV12-3 or TRBV12-4 and J is TRBJ2-3; TRBD2 agrees at 12 bases. This CDR3 spans 16 amino acids. The CDR3 DNA is TGTGCCATCAGTTCTCTAGCGGGAGGGCCGGTAGATACGCAGTATTTT. Its translation: CAISSLAGGPVDTQYF.

This clonotype counts as medium-sized (0.01 to 0.1%). The rearrangement links TRBV6-2 or TRBV6-3 to TRBJ2-3; D remains ambiguous. CDR3 length equals 12 residues. The germline V gene encodes CDR1 MNHEY and CDR2 SVGEGT. V lost 0 bases to trimming and J lost 6 bases, with 4 bases between them. The CDR3 DNA sequence: TGTGCCAGCAGTTACTCTCGGGATACGCAGTATTTT. Translated: CASSYSRDTQYF.

This clonotype was seen only a few times. This chain uses TRBV4-3 with TRBJ2-2, with TRBD2 as a possible D gene (5 bases). Trimming stripped 2 bases from V and 7 bases from J, with 14 bases between. The CDR3 length is 15 residues. Germline V lookup: CDR1 LGHNA, CDR2 YSLEER. CDR3 bases: TGCGCCAGCAGCCAAATAGAGGGCCGGGACGGGGAGCTGTTTTTT. Its protein product is CASSQIEGRDGELFF.

This clonotype was detected ten times or more. The chain links TRBV28 to TRBJ2-7, with 10 bases aligning to TRBD2. Losses at the gene ends were 10 bases for V and 2 bases for J; bases not matched to a gene: 5. The germline CDR1 and CDR2 sequences are MDHEN and SYDVKM. This CDR3 has 13 residues. The CDR3 DNA reads TGTGCCACCCGAAGCGGGAGGGCCTACGAGCAGTACTTC. This sequence encodes CATRSGRAYEQYF. Full variable domain (rest looked up from reference TRBV28 and TRBJ2-7): DVKVTQSSRYLVKRTGEKVFLECVQDMDHENMFWYRQDPGLGLRLIYFSYDVKMKEKGDIPEGYSVSREKKERFSLILESASTNQTSMYLCATRSGRAYEQYFGPGTRLTVT.

The V call is TRBV6-1, the J call TRBJ2-7, with unresolved D. The germline V gene has CDR1 MNHNS and CDR2 SASEGT. V was pared by 0 bases and J by 6 bases, with 12 bases between. This CDR3 has 14 residues. CDR3 in amino acids: CASSEASGFSEQYF. The CDR3, as DNA: TGTGCCAGCAGTGAAGCGTCCGGGTTTAGCGAGCAGTACTTC.

Regarding this clonotype: A much larger clone differs by one base, so this may be a read error. The chain links TRBV4-2 to TRBJ2-5; 7 nucleotides line up with TRBD1. This CDR3 spans 15 amino acids. CDR1 is LGHNA, CDR2 YNFKEQ, per germline. The CDR3 DNA is TGTGCCAGCAGCCAACAACAACAGGGGCCAGAGACCGAGTACTTC. This gives the protein CASSQQQQGPETEYF.

With regard to this clonotype: The final CDR3 position lacks the conserved phenylalanine or tryptophan, pointing to a likely read error. The DNA is omitted, as the CDR3 cannot be located on it reliably, and the CDR3 follows TCRdb's listing. The chain uses TRBV4-1 and TRBJ2-7; whether TRBD1, the table's D call, matches the DNA was not checked. From germline, CDR1 is MGHRA and CDR2 YSYEKL. The CDR3 length is 13 residues, termini included. The CDR3 here is CASSLQVAYEKYL.